This is a list of T cell receptor beta chains from one sample in a study of OX40 agonist ivuxolimab in advanced cancers. The data were produced by immunoSEQ multiplex PCR, yet TCRdb's version contains in-frame clones alone and is incomplete. The sample includes fewer than 85,000 clones, 80% to 90% seen only once; the top ten take 0.4% to 0.65%. The starting material was CD4+ or CD8+ T cells sorted from blood, obtained in a trial of the OX40 agonist ivuxolimab. These TCRs come from an adult with an advanced solid tumor such as melanoma, head and neck, liver or kidney cancer. Each CDR3 is given with its conserved first and last residue. The D gene is left open where the match is weak. Clone size is given for some rows only: seen once, a few or many times, or a class if the clone is expanded.

d_call	v_call	j_call	clone_size	cdr3_nt	cdr3_aa
-	TRBV28	TRBJ1-2	-	TGTGCCCTCGGGGGGGCTCGAGGCTACACCTTC	CALGGARGYTF
TRBD2	TRBV7-9	TRBJ2-3	-	TGTGCCAGCAGCTTAGCAGCGGGAGTAAGTACGCAGTATTTT	CASSLAAGVSTQYF
TRBD2	TRBV19	TRBJ2-2	few	TGTGCCAGTAGTACCAAATTACTAGCGGGAGGGCCCGGGGAGCTGTTTTTT	CASSTKLLAGGPGELFF
TRBD1	TRBV5-5	TRBJ1-2	-	TGTGCCAGCAGCTCGCCCGGGACAGGGAATGGCTACACCTTC	CASSSPGTGNGYTF
TRBD1	TRBV5-1	TRBJ1-1	-	TGCGCCAGCAGCCTTCGGGGACAGGGCACTGAAGCTTTCTTT	CASSLRGQGTEAFF
-	TRBV11-2	TRBJ2-3	-	TGTGCCAGCGGGGGCTACCGCACAGATACGCAGTATTTT	CASGGYRTDTQYF
-	TRBV4-1	TRBJ2-4	-	TGCGCCAGCAGCCAAGATCCCAGGGGTGGCAAAAACATTCAGTACTTC	CASSQDPRGGKNIQYF
TRBD1	TRBV19	TRBJ2-2	-	TGTGCCAGTAGAACGACAGGGGGCGCGGGCACCGGGGAGCTGTTTTTT	CASRTTGGAGTGELFF
-	TRBV28	TRBJ2-7	-	TGTGCCAGCAGTTCAAGCGTCTCCTACGAGCAGTACTTC	CASSSSVSYEQYF
TRBD2	TRBV9	TRBJ2-2	-	TGTGCCAGCAGCACCCGGACTAGCGGGATTGGGGCCGGGGAGCTGTTTTTT	CASSTRTSGIGAGELFF
TRBD1	TRBV2	TRBJ1-2	few	TGTGCCAGCAGGAGGGACAGGAACTATGGCTACACCTTC	CASRRDRNYGYTF
TRBD2	TRBV7-2	TRBJ2-3	-	TGTGCCAGCAGCCCATACGGGACTAGCGGGAGTCAGGGAGATACGCAGTATTTT	CASSPYGTSGSQGDTQYF
TRBD2	TRBV4-1	TRBJ2-3	-	TGCGCCAGCAGCCAAGGCTCTAGCGGGAGAGCAGATACGCAGTATTTT	CASSQGSSGRADTQYF
TRBD1	TRBV4-1	TRBJ1-4	-	TGCGCCTCCCGGGAAGGGGGCACAACTAATGAAAAACTGTTTTTT	CASREGGTTNEKLFF
-	TRBV5-5	TRBJ2-5	-	TGTGCCAGCAGCTTCGAAGGATGGAAACAAGAGACCCAGTACTTC	CASSFEGWKQETQYF
-	TRBV7-8	TRBJ2-3	-	TGTGCCAGCAGACCAGGGAGCACAGATACGCAGTATTTT	CASRPGSTDTQYF
-	TRBV5-6	TRBJ1-2	-	TGTGCCAGCAGCTTAATTAAGGGGGTAGGTGGCTACACCTTC	CASSLIKGVGGYTF
TRBD2	TRBV6-5	TRBJ2-1	-	TGTGCCAGCAGTTACGGACTAGCGGGGGGGTACAATGAGCAGTTCTTC	CASSYGLAGGYNEQFF
-	TRBV7-8	TRBJ1-2	-	TGTGCCAGCAGCTTAGCCGGTACTTCCCCATCATATGGCTACACCTTC	CASSLAGTSPSYGYTF
-	TRBV11-2	TRBJ1-6	once	TGTGCCAGCAGCCAAAGGGGGTCAGCCGGATCACCCCTCCACTTT	CASSQRGSAGSPLHF
TRBD1	TRBV28	TRBJ2-7	once	TGTGCCAGCAGTTCGCCGGGACAGGGGGACGAGCAGTACTTC	CASSSPGQGDEQYF
-	TRBV10-3	TRBJ1-2	-	TGTGCCATCAGTGAGGACTCCTGGGGTGGCTACACCTTC	CAISEDSWGGYTF
-	TRBV6-5	TRBJ2-1	-	TGTGCCAGCAGTTACTCCCTCGCGGTTGGCGCCCGGCTCTTC	CASSYSLAVGARLF
TRBD2	TRBV11-3	TRBJ2-1	-	TGTGCCAGCAGCTTACCAACCGGGACTAGCAGAGACAATGAGCAGTTCTTC	CASSLPTGTSRDNEQFF
-	TRBV5-1	TRBJ1-4	-	TGCGCCAGCAGCCCCACTGGGACGGCGGCTAATGAAAAACTGTTTTTT	CASSPTGTAANEKLFF
-	TRBV11-3	TRBJ2-3	-	TGTGCCAGCAGCTTTGGGGGGGGCCGCGATACGCAGTATTTT	CASSFGGGRDTQYF
TRBD2	TRBV5-1	TRBJ2-2	once	TGCGCCAGCAGCTTATTAGCGGGAGCGCTCACCGGGGAGCTGTTTTTT	CASSLLAGALTGELFF
-	TRBV5-1	TRBJ2-7	-	TGCGCCAGCAGCCGAGATCCCCCCTACGAGCAGTACTTC	CASSRDPPYEQYF